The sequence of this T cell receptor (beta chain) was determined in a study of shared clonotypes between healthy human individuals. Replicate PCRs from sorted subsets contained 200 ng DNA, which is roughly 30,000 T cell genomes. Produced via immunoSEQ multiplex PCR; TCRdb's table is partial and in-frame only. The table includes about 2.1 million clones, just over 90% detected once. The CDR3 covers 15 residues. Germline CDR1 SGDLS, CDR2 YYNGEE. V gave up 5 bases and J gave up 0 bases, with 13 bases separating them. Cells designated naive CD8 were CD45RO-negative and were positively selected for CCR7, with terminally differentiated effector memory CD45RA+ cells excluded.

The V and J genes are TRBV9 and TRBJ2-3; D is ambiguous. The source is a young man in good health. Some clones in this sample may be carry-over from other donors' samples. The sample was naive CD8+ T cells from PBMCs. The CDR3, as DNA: TGTGCCAGCAGGCCTCCGAGGAGTAGCACAGATACGCAGTATTTT. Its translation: CASRPPRSSTDTQYF.